The clone carrying this TCR beta chain came up a few times. Its antigen is not known. The data derive from a study of cytomegalovirus exposure and HLA in healthy donors. Broader study findings: While the bulk of TCR sequences proved rare, some public TCRs turned up in many donors. Later analysis suggested links between common viral pathogens and several top significant clusters. V- and J-gene trimming in TCR beta was tied to a missense DCLRE1C variant by an analysis performed later. The authors listed 150 to 200 TCR beta chains as cytomegalovirus-associated.

A multiplex PCR was run with 60 Vbeta primers and 13 Jbeta primers. Using immunoSEQ multiplex PCR, the repertoire was profiled, and TCRdb retains in-frame clones only, with some absent. The data show approximately 90,000 clones, with 76% seen just once and around 1.4% held by the top ten. Germline loops: CDR1 MGHRA, CDR2 YSYEKL. The CDR3 contains 16 residues. J was trimmed by 4 bases and V by 1 base; bases with no gene match: 3. Source material: PBMCs. The receptor was isolated from a male donor in good health and CMV-seronegative. This chain connects TRBV4-1 to TRBJ2-1; TRBD2 matches 11 bases. CDR3 in DNA: TGCGCCAGCAGCCAAGGACTAGCGGGACGATACAATGAGCAGTTCTTC. Its translation: CASSQGLAGRYNEQFF.